The 4 T cell receptor beta chains reported below all come from one sample, sequenced in a study of T cell changes during pregnancy in multiple sclerosis. Produced via immunoSEQ multiplex PCR; TCRdb's table is partial and in-frame only. Among about 45,000 clones listed, 85% to 95% were seen once. Material: CD4+ T cells from peripheral blood mononuclear cells, obtained in the third trimester of pregnancy. The receptors stem from a female donor with multiple sclerosis, enrolled in a pregnancy study.

The V and J genes are TRBV9 and TRBJ2-1, with TRBD1 identical over 8 bases. V was pared by 3 bases and J by 2 bases, with 4 bases of the junction left unmatched. This CDR3 region has 15 residues. CDR1 and CDR2 from the germline V gene are SGDLS and YYNGEE. The CDR3 coding sequence is TGTGCCAGCAGCGCATCACAGGGGGCCTACAATGAGCAGTTCTTC. Protein: CASSASQGAYNEQFF.

The chain joins TRBV7-2 to TRBJ2-3; TRBD1 matches 8 bases. CDR3 length equals 16 residues. Per the germline V gene, CDR1 is SGHTA and CDR2 is FQGNSA. The trim removed 7 bases at V and 4 bases at J, leaving 13 bases unmatched. CDR3 loop: CASTIPRGPYADTQYF. DNA of the CDR3: TGTGCCAGCACCATACCCAGGGGGCCCTACGCAGATACGCAGTATTTT.

In DNA, the CDR3 is TGTGCCAGCAGAAGCGGGCTAGCGGGAGGGGTTTCCTACAATGAGCAGTTCTTC. It codes for CASRSGLAGGVSYNEQFF. The V gene is TRBV7-8, the J gene TRBJ2-1; 12 bases agree with TRBD2. J was trimmed by 1 base and V by 6 bases; bases with no gene match: 10. Germline lookup yields CDR1 SGHVS and CDR2 FQNEAQ. The CDR3 has 18 residues.

The chain recombines TRBV5-6 with TRBJ1-1, with 7 bases matching TRBD1. The V gene end was trimmed by 4 bases and the J gene end by 7 bases; junction bases not matched to a gene: 7. The CDR3 is 13 amino acids. Germline-derived CDR1 and CDR2 are SGHDT and YYEEEE. The CDR3 spells CASSRRQGHEAFF. The CDR3 DNA follows: TGTGCCAGCAGCAGAAGACAGGGACATGAAGCTTTCTTT.